The 30 T cell receptor beta chains listed next were all sequenced from one sample in a study of blood T cell repertoires in COVID-19. Profiling relied on immunoSEQ multiplex PCR, and the TCRdb table lists in-frame clones only, not all of them. The sample holds about 380,000 clones, around 84% seen once. The specimen sequenced was peripheral blood. The receptor set was obtained from a woman between 18 and 30 years old with acute or convalescent COVID-19.

The V call is TRBV6-6, the J call TRBJ1-1; the D gene is possibly TRBD1 (5 bases). V lost 6 bases, J lost 2 bases, and 16 bases lay in between. CDR1 and CDR2 from the germline V gene are MNHNY and SVGAGI (reference sequence). There are 15 residues in the CDR3. CDR3 in DNA: TGTGCCAGCAGCCCTGGGGGGGGTTTCAACACTGAAGCTTTCTTT. This codes for CASSPGGGFNTEAFF.

The gene calls are TRBV9 and TRBJ1-2; 8 bases align to TRBD1. Looked up from germline, CDR1 is SGDLS and CDR2 is YYNGEE. The CDR3 runs to 16 residues. Unmatched junction bases numbered 10, after V lost 0 bases and J lost 6 bases. CDR3: CASSVATVDRDDGYTF. The CDR3 DNA reads as TGTGCCAGCAGCGTAGCTACTGTGGACAGGGATGATGGCTACACCTTC.

This rearrangement joins TRBV2 to TRBJ2-2; D possibly corresponds to TRBD2 (6 bases). Trimming stripped 1 base from V and 2 bases from J, with 11 bases between. Germline CDR1 reads SNHLY; CDR2 reads FYNNEI. The CDR3 has 16 amino acids. The CDR3 region is CASSEVFAGNTGELFF. The CDR3, as DNA: TGTGCCAGCAGTGAAGTCTTTGCGGGAAACACCGGGGAGCTGTTTTTT.

V gene TRBV6-6 combines with J gene TRBJ1-2; 10 bases are a match to TRBD1. This CDR3 is 14 amino acids long. The junction had 1 base not matched to a gene; V was cut back by 0 bases and J by 6 bases. Per germline, CDR1 MNHNY and CDR2 SVGAGI (reference sequence). CDR3 in DNA: TGTGCCAGCAGTTACTCAGGACAGGGGGATGGCTACACCTTC. Its translation: CASSYSGQGDGYTF.

This clone was counted a few times. The rearrangement links TRBV5-6 to TRBJ2-2, with 7 bases lining up with TRBD2. CDR1 is SGHDT, CDR2 YYEEEE, per germline. The length of the CDR3 is 15 residues. With 1 base clipped from V and 3 bases from J, the junction kept 3 bases outside the gene matches. Here the CDR3 DNA reads TGTGCCAGCAGCTTGTCAGCGGGGTACACCGGGGAGCTGTTTTTT. Encoded protein: CASSLSAGYTGELFF. The whole variable domain, remainder taken from reference TRBV5-6 and TRBJ2-2, is DAGVTQSPTHLIKTRGQQVTLRCSPKSGHDTVSWYQQALGQGPQFIFQYYEEEERQRGNFPDRFSGHQFPNYSSELNVNALLLGDSALYLCASSLSAGYTGELFFGEGSRLTVL.

The chain carries TRBV4-2 and TRBJ2-2; 7 nucleotides align to TRBD2. Germline V gives CDR1 LGHNA, CDR2 YNFKEQ. V lost 0 bases and J lost 5; bases outside the gene matches: 9. The CDR3 has 17 amino acids. CDR3: CASSQDGAGRGTGELFF. The CDR3 DNA reads as TGTGCCAGCAGCCAAGATGGAGCGGGACGAGGGACCGGGGAGCTGTTTTTT.

The V gene is TRBV6-5, the J gene TRBJ1-1, with unresolved D. This CDR3 spans 15 amino acids. Germline CDR1 reads MNHEY; CDR2 reads SVGAGI. The V end was cut by 7 bases, the J end by 0 bases, with 15 bases between. This chain's CDR3 is CASIDAGSMNTEAFF. Here the CDR3 DNA reads TGTGCCAGCATCGACGCGGGGTCTATGAACACTGAAGCTTTCTTT.

The J gene is TRBJ1-2, the V gene TRBV11-2; a weak D match, TRBD1 (5 bases). The V gene's germline CDR1 is SGHAT and CDR2 FQNNGV. Trimming stripped 1 base from V and 3 bases from J, with 12 bases between. The CDR3 covers 15 residues. The CDR3 spells CASSLGGVGDYGYTF. The CDR3 coding sequence is TGTGCCAGCAGCTTAGGGGGGGTAGGTGACTATGGCTACACCTTC.

This clone has only a few counts. The chain employs TRBV18 and TRBJ2-1; 7 nucleotides line up with TRBD2. Germline loops: CDR1 KGHSH, CDR2 LQKENI. V shed 6 bases and J 0 bases; nucleotides not matched to a gene: 8. The CDR3 totals 16 residues. The CDR3 is CASSTSGTGSYNEQFF. The CDR3 coding sequence is TGTGCCAGCTCCACAAGCGGGACCGGCTCCTACAATGAGCAGTTCTTC.

This sequence joins TRBV5-1 and TRBJ2-1; 10 bases map to TRBD2. Germline loops: CDR1 SGHRS, CDR2 YFSETQ. The CDR3 covers 16 residues. With V trimmed by 4 bases and J by 6 bases, 10 bases remained unmatched. CDR3 amino acids: CASSVNIAGGTNEQFF. The CDR3 nucleotides read TGCGCCAGCAGCGTCAATATAGCGGGAGGAACCAATGAGCAGTTCTTC.

CDR3 nucleotides: TGTGCCAGCAGTTTAACCCCCCCGGGTAATGGCTACACCTTC. Its protein is CASSLTPPGNGYTF. This rearrangement joins TRBV28 to TRBJ1-2; D uncertain. Germline V gene data show CDR1 as MDHEN and CDR2 as SYDVKM. The CDR3 sequence is 14 residues long. V was pared by 2 bases and J by 6 bases, with 13 bases between.

The chain has TRBV5-6 and TRBJ1-2, with 7 nucleotides matching TRBD1. The CDR3 length is 14 residues. Germline assignment: CDR1 SGHDT and CDR2 YYEEEE. The trim removed 0 bases at V and 8 bases at J, leaving 7 bases unmatched. This CDR3 is CASSLAGQPSGYTF. The DNA for the CDR3 is TGTGCCAGCAGCTTGGCGGGACAGCCCTCGGGCTACACCTTC.

This sequence joins TRBV12-5 and TRBJ2-7; TRBD1 might be the D (5 bases). Trimming removed 3 bases at V and 1 base at J, with 10 bases between. Germline V gene sequence: CDR1 LGHNT, CDR2 FRNRAP. This CDR3 spans 14 amino acids. CDR3 coding DNA: TGTGCTAGTGGTTTAGGGGCGACTTCCTACGAGCAGTACTTC. Translation: CASGLGATSYEQYF.

The genes are TRBV14 and TRBJ2-1, with D perhaps TRBD1 (5 bases). Germline CDR1 is SGHDN and CDR2 is FVKESK. This CDR3 contains 17 residues. V was cut by 0 bases and J by 9 bases, with 21 bases left in between. The DNA of the CDR3 is TGTGCCAGCAGCCAAGATCTCAGGGAAATAGCCCAAGGTGAGCAGTTCTTC. Encoded protein: CASSQDLREIAQGEQFF.

The chain joins TRBV5-5 to TRBJ2-7; 8 nucleotides line up with TRBD1. This CDR3 has 15 amino acids. The V gene end was trimmed by 5 bases and the J gene end by 3 bases; junction bases not matched to a gene: 10. In germline, CDR1 is SGHKS, CDR2 YYEKEE (reference sequence). The CDR3 DNA sequence: TGTGCCAGCAGTTTAGGACAGGGTACTTTCTACGAGCAGTACTTC. Its translation is CASSLGQGTFYEQYF.

Notes on this clone: Mismatch with germline at one junction end may stem from a read error. The chain joins TRBV7-9 to TRBJ1-4, with a weak D call TRBD1 (5 bases). Per the germline V gene, CDR1 is SEHNR and CDR2 is FQNEAQ (reference sequence). The CDR3 runs 13 residues. In DNA form, the CDR3 reads TGTGCCAGCAGCTTAGAGGACAATGCAAAACTGTTTTTT. Its protein is CASSLEDNAKLFF.

The chain employs TRBV5-1 and TRBJ2-7; 7 bases align to TRBD1. Germline CDR1 is SGHRS and CDR2 is YFSETQ. The CDR3 totals 17 residues. The J segment lost 5 bases and the V segment lost 3 bases, leaving 17 bases of the junction unmatched. CDR3: CASSYSTGPSQLDEQYF. For the CDR3, the DNA is TGCGCCAGCAGCTACTCGACAGGGCCATCCCAGTTAGACGAGCAGTACTTC.

This clone was recorded once. The chain carries TRBV7-9 and TRBJ2-5; 9 bases are shared with TRBD2. Germline CDR1 SEHNR, CDR2 FQNEAQ (reference sequence). The CDR3 has 16 residues. V lost 6 bases to trimming and J lost 5 bases; unmatched junction nucleotides: 13. The DNA of the CDR3 is TGTGCCAGCAGTCACAGACTAGCGGTCTTGAGGGAGACCCAGTACTTC. This translates into CASSHRLAVLRETQYF.

This chain connects TRBV18 to TRBJ2-7; TRBD2 is a possible D gene (5 bases). CDR3 length: 14 amino acids. The germline V gene encodes CDR1 KGHSH and CDR2 LQKENI. Trimming shortened V by 0 bases and J by 4 bases, and 10 bases separated the two germline ends. CDR3 region: CASSPPSEVYEQYF. The CDR3 DNA sequence: TGTGCCAGCTCACCACCTAGCGAGGTATACGAGCAGTACTTC.

This clone was detected only a few times. CDR3 sequence: CASSPQGQNTEAFF. The CDR3 DNA reads as TGTGCCAGCAGCCCCCAGGGACAAAACACTGAAGCTTTCTTT. This chain uses TRBV9 with TRBJ1-1; the D gene is possibly TRBD1 (6 bases). The ends were cut back, 4 bases at V and 2 bases at J, with 12 bases in the middle. The CDR3 is 14 residues long. Germline V gene data show CDR1 as SGDLS and CDR2 as YYNGEE.

This rearrangement joins TRBV10-3 to TRBJ1-2; D not resolved. Germline-derived CDR1 and CDR2 are ENHRY and SYGVKD. Trimming pared 8 bases from V and 4 bases from J, leaving 11 bases between. The CDR3 is 12 residues long. CDR3 residues: CAISGGSYGYTF. The CDR3 DNA sequence: TGTGCCATCTCGGGAGGGAGCTATGGCTACACCTTC.

The V and J genes are TRBV4-2 and TRBJ2-5; 10 bases match TRBD1. V shed 4 bases, J shed 4 bases, and the junction held 6 bases outside the gene matches. Germline CDR1 LGHNA, CDR2 YNFKEQ. The length of the CDR3 is 15 residues. CDR3 coding DNA: TGTGCCAGCAGCCCGGCCAGGGACAGGGGAGAGACCCAGTACTTC. Its protein is CASSPARDRGETQYF.

V gene TRBV28 combines with J gene TRBJ1-5, with TRBD1 as a possible D gene (6 bases). CDR1 and CDR2 from the germline V gene are MDHEN and SYDVKM. Trimming stripped 6 bases from V and 3 bases from J, with 21 bases between. This CDR3 region has 17 residues. The CDR3 spells CASSLPFSQGFNQPQHF. Written as DNA, the CDR3 is TGTGCCAGCAGCTTGCCATTTAGTCAGGGGTTCAATCAGCCCCAGCATTTT.

The rearrangement links TRBV27 to TRBJ2-2; 16 nucleotides agree with TRBD2. Germline CDR1 and CDR2: MNHEY and SMNVEV (reference sequence). The CDR3 contains 18 residues. J was trimmed by 7 bases and V by 1 base; bases with no gene match: 6. CDR3 coding DNA: TGTGCCAGCAGTTTATACGGGACTAGCGGGGGGGCCATCGGGGAGCTGTTTTTT. Encoded protein: CASSLYGTSGGAIGELFF.

V is TRBV10-2 and J is TRBJ2-5, with 7 bases that match TRBD1. Trimming took 3 bases from V and 1 from J; bases not matched to a gene: 2. CDR3 length equals 14 residues. Per germline, CDR1 WSHSY and CDR2 SAAADI. The CDR3 coding sequence is TGCGCCAGCAGTGACAGGGGGACCCAAGAGACCCAGTACTTC. The encoded protein is CASSDRGTQETQYF.

This chain joins TRBV7-3 and TRBJ1-2; 7 nucleotides line up with TRBD1. This CDR3 comprises 15 residues. V was clipped by 1 base and J by 6 bases; unmatched bases: 8. Germline V gene sequence: CDR1 SGHTA, CDR2 FQGTGA. CDR3 residues: CASSLIGDRVHGYTF. The DNA of the CDR3 is TGTGCCAGCAGCTTAATTGGGGACAGAGTCCATGGCTACACCTTC.

The rearrangement joins TRBV7-9 to TRBJ2-7; TRBD1 matches 7 bases. CDR1 SEHNR and CDR2 FQNEAQ come from the germline V gene (reference sequence). The CDR3 loop spans 16 amino acids. V lost 5 bases and J lost 1; bases outside the gene matches: 11. The CDR3 DNA follows: TGTGCCAGCAGCAAACTACAGGGGACAAATTCCTACGAGCAGTACTTC. Encoded protein: CASSKLQGTNSYEQYF.

This clone was counted once. V gene TRBV7-2 combines with J gene TRBJ1-2; TRBD1 agrees at 10 bases. In germline, CDR1 is SGHTA, CDR2 FQGNSA. After removal of 0 bases from V and 8 bases from J, the junction contained 9 bases not matched to a gene. The CDR3 sequence is 16 residues long. The CDR3 protein is CASSLARGQGSWGYTF. In DNA, the CDR3 is TGTGCCAGCAGCTTAGCGAGGGGACAGGGGTCATGGGGCTACACCTTC.

This clone was counted a single time. The V gene is TRBV18, the J gene TRBJ2-1; 9 positions agree with TRBD2. The J segment lost 13 bases and the V segment lost 2 bases, leaving 18 bases of the junction unmatched. The germline V gene encodes CDR1 KGHSH and CDR2 LQKENI. The CDR3 has 17 residues. The CDR3 is CASSPDGFLTSGYKQFF. The CDR3 region has the DNA TGTGCCAGCTCACCAGACGGGTTTCTGACTAGCGGCTATAAACAGTTCTTC.

The rearrangement joins TRBV2 to TRBJ2-7, with TRBD2 as a possible D gene (6 bases). The germline V and J ends were trimmed by 6 bases and 6 bases, with 21 bases remaining between them. The CDR3 is made up of 15 amino acids. Germline assignment: CDR1 SNHLY and CDR2 FYNNEI. The CDR3 loop reads CASRGGRGTILEQYF. The CDR3 bases are TGTGCCAGCAGGGGGGGACGGGGTACGATTCTCGAGCAGTACTTC.